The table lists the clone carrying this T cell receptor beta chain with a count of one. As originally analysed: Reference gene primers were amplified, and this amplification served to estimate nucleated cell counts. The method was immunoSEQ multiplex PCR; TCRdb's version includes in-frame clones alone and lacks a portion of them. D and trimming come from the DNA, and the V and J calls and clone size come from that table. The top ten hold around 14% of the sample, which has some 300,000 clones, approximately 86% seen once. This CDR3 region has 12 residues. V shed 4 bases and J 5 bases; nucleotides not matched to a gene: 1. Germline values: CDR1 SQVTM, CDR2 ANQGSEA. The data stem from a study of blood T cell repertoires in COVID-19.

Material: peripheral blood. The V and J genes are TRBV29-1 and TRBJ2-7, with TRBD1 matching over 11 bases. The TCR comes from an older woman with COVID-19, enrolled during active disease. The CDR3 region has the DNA TGCAGCGTTGGGACAGGGGGCCACGAGCAGTACTTC. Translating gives CSVGTGGHEQYF.